These 20 T cell receptor beta chains were all obtained from the same sample, sequenced in a study of OX40 agonist ivuxolimab in advanced cancers. TCRdb keeps only in-frame clones here, not all; method: immunoSEQ multiplex PCR. Of approximately 77,000 clones listed, about nine tenths are singletons. Material: CD4+ or CD8+ T cells sorted from blood, obtained in a trial of the OX40 agonist ivuxolimab. The receptor set was obtained from an adult with an advanced solid tumor such as melanoma, head and neck, liver or kidney cancer.

J is TRBJ2-1 and V is TRBV4-3, with a tentative D call TRBD1 (6 bases). Trimming removed 0 bases at V and 4 bases at J, with 22 bases between. Germline V gene lookup returns CDR1 LGHNA and CDR2 YSLEER. This CDR3 contains 19 residues. The CDR3 nucleotides read TGCGCCAGCAGCCAAGATATTCTCAGCGACAGGCCCCTATACAATGAGCAGTTCTTC. Encoded protein: CASSQDILSDRPLYNEQFF.

This clone turned up a few times. The rearrangement joins TRBV5-6 to TRBJ1-1; a weak D match, TRBD1 (6 bases). V lost 9 bases and J 1 base, leaving 16 bases between the germline ends. Germline V gene lookup returns CDR1 SGHDT and CDR2 YYEEEE. The length of the CDR3 is 14 residues. CDR3 in DNA: TGTGCCACGCCGGTTGGGGGCGGGAACACTGAAGCTTTCTTT. It is translated as CATPVGGGNTEAFF. Together with reference TRBV5-6 and TRBJ1-1, the CDR3 gives the full variable domain: DAGVTQSPTHLIKTRGQQVTLRCSPKSGHDTVSWYQQALGQGPQFIFQYYEEEERQRGNFPDRFSGHQFPNYSSELNVNALLLGDSALYLCATPVGGGNTEAFFGQGTRLTVV.

The chain joins TRBV10-3 to TRBJ2-3; 8 positions agree with TRBD2. V shed 5 bases and J 3 bases; nucleotides not matched to a gene: 7. CDR1 and CDR2 from the germline V gene are ENHRY and SYGVKD. The CDR3 extends over 15 amino acids. The CDR3 nucleotides read TGTGCCATCAGTTACGGGGGGGGACGAACAGATACGCAGTATTTT. Protein: CAISYGGGRTDTQYF.

The J gene is TRBJ2-7, the V gene TRBV28; TRBD1 or TRBD2 may be the D gene (5 bases each). The V and J ends lost 2 bases and 3 bases respectively, with 11 bases between them. Germline-derived CDR1 and CDR2 are MDHEN and SYDVKM. This CDR3 has 14 residues. The CDR3 spells CASSLLGALYEQYF. DNA of the CDR3: TGTGCCAGCAGTTTACTCGGGGCCCTCTACGAGCAGTACTTC.

V usage is TRBV10-2 and J usage is TRBJ2-5; D may correspond to TRBD1 or TRBD2 (6 bases each). Looked up from germline, CDR1 is WSHSY and CDR2 is SAAADI. V dropped 2 bases and J dropped 7 bases, with 20 bases sitting between them. The CDR3 runs 16 residues. CDR3 sequence: CASSERGRGQEGTQYF. DNA of the CDR3: TGCGCCAGCAGTGAGCGCGGCAGGGGTCAGGAGGGGACCCAGTACTTC.

In DNA, the CDR3 is TGTGCCAGCCTGGGGGGGCTAATGACAGATACGCAGTATTTT. Amino acid sequence: CASLGGLMTDTQYF. This sequence joins TRBV25-1 and TRBJ2-3, with TRBD2 as a possible D gene (7 bases). Trimming pared 8 bases from V and 3 bases from J, leaving 15 bases between. The CDR3 covers 14 residues. CDR1 MGHDK and CDR2 SYGVNS come from the germline V gene.

The chain combines TRBV10-3 with TRBJ1-2; tentatively, D is TRBD1 (5 bases). The CDR3 spans 17 residues. V was clipped by 0 bases and J by 4 bases, with 18 bases between them. Germline V gives CDR1 ENHRY, CDR2 SYGVKD. This CDR3 reads CAISESSPGSGTYGYTF. The CDR3 nucleotides read TGTGCCATCAGTGAGTCGTCTCCGGGATCGGGGACCTATGGCTACACCTTC.

This clone was seen a single time. The chain has TRBV10-3 and TRBJ1-1; D is unclear. The germline gives CDR1 ENHRY, CDR2 SYGVKD. Trimming stripped 4 bases from V and 0 bases from J, with 12 bases between. The CDR3 contains 15 residues. This CDR3 is CAISAGWVMNTEAFF. In DNA, the CDR3 is TGTGCCATCAGTGCTGGGTGGGTCATGAACACTGAAGCTTTCTTT.

This clone has only one observation. The same CDR3 can be traced to other DNA sequences in this sample. The chain's CDR3 is CASSFLAGGNEQFF. CDR3 sequence (DNA): TGTGCCAGCAGTTTCCTAGCGGGAGGGAATGAGCAGTTCTTC. The V and J genes are TRBV28 and TRBJ2-1, with 12 positions matching TRBD2. Germline CDR1 and CDR2: MDHEN and SYDVKM. The CDR3 is 14 amino acids. The junction had 1 base not matched to a gene; V was cut back by 3 bases and J by 7 bases.

On this clone itself: The missing conserved phenylalanine or tryptophan at the end of this CDR3 makes a read error likely. No DNA is shown, since the ends of the CDR3 on it are uncertain; the CDR3 is the one TCRdb lists. The J gene is TRBJ1-2, the V gene TRBV15. CDR1 LNHNV and CDR2 YYDKDF come from the germline V gene (reference sequence). The CDR3 contains 9 residues when both ends are counted. The CDR3 region is CATWFWSNL.

The rearrangement links TRBV5-1 to TRBJ1-2, with D possibly matching TRBD1 (6 bases). The V gene's germline CDR1 is SGHRS and CDR2 YFSETQ. CDR3 size: 16 residues. V lost 0 bases and J 1 base, leaving 13 bases between the germline ends. The CDR3 loop reads CASSLAPDRVNYGYTF. Here the CDR3 DNA reads TGCGCCAGCAGCTTGGCCCCGGACAGAGTTAACTATGGCTACACCTTC.

This sequence joins TRBV6-5 and TRBJ2-7, with TRBD1 identical over 8 bases. Trimming removed 6 bases from V and 7 bases from J; junction bases left unmatched: 8. The CDR3 contains 13 residues. Germline-derived CDR1 and CDR2 are MNHEY and SVGAGI. CDR3 residues: CASRDGQGQEQYF. DNA of the CDR3: TGTGCCAGCAGGGACGGACAGGGCCAAGAGCAGTACTTC.

V and J are TRBV5-3 and TRBJ1-4, with 8 bases that match TRBD1. TRBV5-3 is filed as an ORF, its function uncertain. The V segment lost 4 bases and the J segment 3 bases; nucleotides outside the gene matches: 5. This CDR3 contains 15 residues. DNA of the CDR3: TGTGCCAGAAGCATACAGGGGGTCTCTAATGAAAAACTGTTTTTT. This gives the protein CARSIQGVSNEKLFF.

This rearrangement joins TRBV29-1 to TRBJ2-3, with D tentatively TRBD2 (6 bases). The length of the CDR3 is 17 residues. CDR1 and CDR2 (germline): SQVTM, ANQGSEA. The ends were cut back, 6 bases at V and 2 bases at J, with 24 bases in the middle. CDR3 sequence: CSVAHPQEGETTDTQYF. For the CDR3, the DNA is TGCAGCGTCGCCCACCCGCAGGAGGGTGAGACCACAGATACGCAGTATTTT.

This sequence joins TRBV11-3 and TRBJ1-1; D is uncertain. Germline CDR1 SGHNT, CDR2 YENEEA. This CDR3 has 13 amino acids. V lost 2 bases, J lost 4 bases, and 8 bases lay in between. In DNA form, the CDR3 reads TGTGCCAGCAGCTTAAACTGGGGCACTGAAGCTTTCTTT. Translation gives CASSLNWGTEAFF. The full variable domain, rest sourced from reference TRBV11-3 and TRBJ1-1, is EAGVVQSPRYKIIEKKQPVAFWCNPISGHNTLYWYLQNLGQGPELLIRYENEEAVDDSQLPKDRFSAERLKGVDSTLKIQPAELGDSAVYLCASSLNWGTEAFFGQGTRLTVV.

The rearrangement uses TRBV12-5 and TRBJ2-3; D unclear. V gave up 5 bases and J gave up 5 bases, with 11 bases separating them. Germline CDR1 and CDR2: LGHNT and FRNRAP. This CDR3 is built from 13 residues. The CDR3 loop reads CASGRPERDTQYF. DNA of the CDR3: TGTGCTAGTGGTCGCCCCGAGCGAGATACGCAGTATTTT.

CDR3: CASSPPGGDTGELFF. The CDR3, as DNA: TGTGCCAGCAGCCCACCGGGGGGGGACACCGGGGAGCTGTTTTTT. The chain joins TRBV7-9 to TRBJ2-2; 8 bases fit TRBD2. This CDR3 is built from 15 residues. Looked up from germline, CDR1 is SEHNR and CDR2 is FQNEAQ (reference sequence). Losses at the gene ends were 5 bases for V and 3 bases for J; bases not matched to a gene: 5.

The V and J genes are TRBV7-9 and TRBJ2-5; 8 bases map to TRBD2. The CDR3 contains 16 residues. Germline trimming cut 5 bases from V and 5 bases from J; bases unmatched to any gene: 13. CDR1 is SEHNR and CDR2 is FQNEAQ in the germline V gene (reference sequence). CDR3 nucleotides: TGTGCCAGCAGCCCAATGACAGCGGGAGAGGGGGAGACCCAGTACTTC. Translating gives CASSPMTAGEGETQYF.

The chain links TRBV19 to TRBJ2-1; D is possibly TRBD2 (7 bases). Germline CDR1 LNHDA, CDR2 SQIVND (reference sequence). This CDR3 is built from 15 residues. V dropped 5 bases and J dropped 4 bases, with 15 bases sitting between them. The CDR3 region has the DNA TGTGCCAGTAGTCGTCTGGGAGGGGGTTACAATGAGCAGTTCTTC. Encoded protein: CASSRLGGGYNEQFF.

The rearrangement links TRBV28 to TRBJ1-5, with TRBD1 identical over 8 bases. The V gene's germline CDR1 is MDHEN and CDR2 SYDVKM. The CDR3 has 15 amino acids. The V and J ends lost 2 bases and 6 bases, in that order; junction bases with no gene match: 6. CDR3 in amino acids: CASSLGTGVGQPQHF. The CDR3 DNA follows: TGTGCCAGCAGTTTAGGGACAGGTGTGGGTCAGCCCCAGCATTTT.